A single sample is the source of the 14 T cell receptor beta chains below, sequenced in a study of vaccination and CD4 T cells after COVID-19. Treatment indicated: approximately 11-day PBMC culture with coronavirus spike peptide pools or control peptides (ViraFEST assay). For these TCRs, the target antigens are not known. Sequencing of the DNA from cultured CD4+ T cells was carried out with the Oncomine TCR Beta short-read assay. TCRdb re-called the PCR reads with MiXCR, one entry per CDR3 protein. This sample carries roughly 17,000 distinct CDR3 sequences, around half of them seen once, and the ten largest clones take about 13%. The sequenced material came from CD4+ T cells from blood, cultured in vitro. Receptors originate from a human donor who had recovered from COVID-19.

The chain employs TRBV6-2 or TRBV6-3 and TRBJ1-2; no firm D call. With 2 bases removed from V and 7 bases from J, the gap between germline ends came to 11 bases. Per germline, CDR1 MNHEY and CDR2 SVGEGT. CDR3 length: 13 amino acids. The CDR3, as DNA: TGTGCCAGCAGTTACGCCTTACGGGCTGGCTACACCTTC. As protein: CASSYALRAGYTF.

This clonotype has a handful of counts. The chain recombines TRBV2 with TRBJ1-2; 9 bases agree with TRBD1. The V gene's germline CDR1 is SNHLY and CDR2 FYNNEI. After removal of 5 bases from V and 0 bases from J, the junction contained 4 bases not matched to a gene. This CDR3 is built from 15 residues. The CDR3 is CASSIRQGANYGYTF. As DNA, the CDR3 is TGTGCCAGCAGTATCCGACAGGGGGCTAACTATGGCTACACCTTC.

This clonotype was recorded once. The chain recombines TRBV11-3 with TRBJ2-2; TRBD2 might be the D (5 bases). The CDR3 is 14 residues long. The germline gives CDR1 SGHNT, CDR2 YENEEA. Trimming left V 3 bases short and J 4 bases short, with 9 bases between. CDR3 loop: CASSFGGPTGELFF. As DNA, the CDR3 is TGTGCCAGCAGCTTCGGAGGTCCCACCGGGGAGCTGTTTTTT. Full variable domain (rest looked up from reference TRBV11-3 and TRBJ2-2): EAGVVQSPRYKIIEKKQPVAFWCNPISGHNTLYWYLQNLGQGPELLIRYENEEAVDDSQLPKDRFSAERLKGVDSTLKIQPAELGDSAVYLCASSFGGPTGELFFGEGSRLTVL.

The chain carries TRBV28 and TRBJ2-7; D may be TRBD1 (8 bases). The CDR3 contains 13 residues. Trimming removed 11 bases at V and 2 bases at J, with 16 bases between. CDR1 and CDR2 from the germline V gene are MDHEN and SYDVKM. CDR3 in amino acids: CARTGGDPYEQYF. In nucleotides, the CDR3 is TGTGCCCGCACAGGGGGGGACCCCTACGAGCAGTACTTC.

J is TRBJ1-6 and V is TRBV19, with D perhaps TRBD1 (6 bases). The ends were cut back, 11 bases at V and 7 bases at J, with 18 bases in the middle. The germline V gene encodes CDR1 LNHDA and CDR2 SQIVND (reference sequence). The length of the CDR3 is 14 residues. The CDR3 is CASSGTMHNSPLHF. The CDR3 nucleotides read TGTGCCTCATCCGGGACAATGCACAATTCACCCCTCCACTTT.

The chain joins TRBV7-8 to TRBJ2-3; D gene ambiguous. The CDR3 spans 14 residues. Germline CDR1 is SGHVS and CDR2 is FQNEAQ. V was clipped by 1 base and J by 1 base, with 6 bases between them. The CDR3 spells CASSLDQRTDTQYF. The CDR3 nucleotides are TGTGCCAGCAGCTTAGATCAACGCACAGATACGCAGTATTTT.

This clonotype was seen only a few times. V usage is TRBV7-9 and J usage is TRBJ1-1, with D perhaps matching TRBD1 (5 bases). Germline lookup yields CDR1 SEHNR and CDR2 FQNEAQ (reference sequence). The CDR3 contains 13 residues. The germline V and J ends were trimmed by 1 base and 5 bases, with 8 bases remaining between them. CDR3 DNA sequence: TGTGCCAGCAGCTTAGAAGAGGGGACTGAAGCTTTCTTT. It yields the protein CASSLEEGTEAFF.

The chain joins TRBV28 to TRBJ1-2; 9 bases match TRBD1. Germline CDR1 is MDHEN and CDR2 is SYDVKM. The CDR3 length is 14 residues. Trimming took 4 bases from V and 3 from J; bases not matched to a gene: 3. The CDR3 loop reads CASSSDRGDYGYTF. CDR3 DNA sequence: TGTGCCAGCAGTTCTGACAGGGGGGACTATGGCTACACCTTC.

In the case of this clonotype: Its ends do not fully match the called genes, so a read error is possible. The rearrangement uses TRBV7-3 and TRBJ2-1; D unresolved. The germline CDR1 and CDR2 sequences are SGHTA and FQGTGA. The CDR3 contains 15 residues. The CDR3 nucleotides are TGCGCCAGCAGCCAACTAAGGCGCTCCTACAATGAGCAGTTCTTC. Protein sequence: CASSQLRRSYNEQFF.

The chain uses TRBV5-1 and TRBJ1-6, with D unclear. Germline-derived CDR1 and CDR2 are SGHRS and YFSETQ. This CDR3 region has 15 residues. Trimming took 1 base from V and 7 from J, leaving 12 bases between them. CDR3 coding DNA: TGCGCCAGCAGCTTGTTCTGGGGTAGCAATTCACCCCTCCACTTT. Translation gives CASSLFWGSNSPLHF.

This clonotype came up a few times. The chain combines TRBV28 with TRBJ1-5, with 7 positions matching TRBD1. This CDR3 has 15 amino acids. CDR1 is MDHEN, CDR2 SYDVKM, per germline. Trimming cost V 5 bases and J 3 bases; bases outside gene matches: 7. The CDR3 spells CASSTATGNNQPQHF. For the CDR3, the DNA is TGTGCCAGCAGTACCGCGACAGGGAACAATCAGCCCCAGCATTTT.

The chain uses TRBV30 and TRBJ2-1; 9 positions match TRBD1. The CDR3 totals 13 residues. Trimming took 5 bases from V and 8 from J; bases not matched to a gene: 7. CDR1 GTSNPN and CDR2 SVGIG come from the germline V gene (reference sequence). The CDR3 DNA follows: TGTGCCTGGGGGGGACAGGGTTTCCATGAGCAGTTCTTC. Translated: CAWGGQGFHEQFF.

This clonotype appeared once. J is TRBJ2-2 and V is TRBV20-1; a weak D match, TRBD1 (6 bases). CDR1 DFQATT and CDR2 SNEGSKA come from the germline V gene (reference sequence). There are 11 residues in the CDR3. V was cut by 6 bases and J by 6 bases, with 8 bases left in between. CDR3 in amino acids: CSAHRAGELFF. CDR3 bases: TGCAGTGCCCACAGGGCCGGGGAGCTGTTTTTT.

This clonotype was recorded a few times. This CDR3 is CASTGTENTEAFF. The CDR3, as DNA: TGTGCCAGTACCGGGACAGAGAACACTGAAGCTTTCTTT. The V and J genes are TRBV19 and TRBJ1-1; 7 bases are a match to TRBD1. The CDR3 contains 13 residues. The junction had 3 bases not matched to a gene; V was cut back by 7 bases and J by 1 base. Germline CDR1 reads LNHDA; CDR2 reads SQIVND (reference sequence). Complete variable domain (other parts from reference TRBV19 and TRBJ1-1): DGGITQSPKYLFRKEGQNVTLSCEQNLNHDAMYWYRQDPGQGLRLIYYSQIVNDFQKGDIAEGYSVSREKKESFPLTVTSAQKNPTAFYLCASTGTENTEAFFGQGTRLTVV.